Included here is one T cell receptor (beta chain) sequence, with context. Its antigen remains unidentified. These data are taken from a study of shared clonotypes between healthy human individuals. General study results and limits: For sorted subsets, rarefaction showed incomplete sequencing despite large depth.

Assay execution took place at the deep level. The assay was immunoSEQ multiplex PCR, and TCRdb's table has in-frame clones only and misses some. This table holds some 1,400,000 clones, about 96% found once. Germline CDR1 and CDR2: MNHEY and SMNVEV (reference sequence). The CDR3 is 14 amino acids. V trimming: 4 bases; J trimming: 8 bases; junction bases outside the gene matches: 8. This clonotype was sampled from a young man in good health. Sequenced sample: naive CD4+ T cells sorted from blood. Indicated subset: CD45RA+ positively selected. V is TRBV27 and J is TRBJ2-4; 7 bases align to TRBD2. The CDR3 spells CASSSPGREDIQYF. DNA for the CDR3: TGTGCCAGCAGTTCCCCGGGGAGGGAAGACATTCAGTACTTC.